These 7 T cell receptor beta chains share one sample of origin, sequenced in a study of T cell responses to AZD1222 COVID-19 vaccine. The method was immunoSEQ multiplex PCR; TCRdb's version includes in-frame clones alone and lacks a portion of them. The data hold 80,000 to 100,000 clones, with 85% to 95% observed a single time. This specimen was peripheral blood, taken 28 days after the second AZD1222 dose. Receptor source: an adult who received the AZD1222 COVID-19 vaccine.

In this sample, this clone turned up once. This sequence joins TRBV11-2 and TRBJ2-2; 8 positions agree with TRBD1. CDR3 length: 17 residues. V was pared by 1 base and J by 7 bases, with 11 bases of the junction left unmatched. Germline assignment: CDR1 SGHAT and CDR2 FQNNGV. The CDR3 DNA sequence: TGTGCCAGCAGCTTAGGGGCTACAGGGGGAGGAGGCGGGGAGCTGTTTTTT. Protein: CASSLGATGGGGGELFF.

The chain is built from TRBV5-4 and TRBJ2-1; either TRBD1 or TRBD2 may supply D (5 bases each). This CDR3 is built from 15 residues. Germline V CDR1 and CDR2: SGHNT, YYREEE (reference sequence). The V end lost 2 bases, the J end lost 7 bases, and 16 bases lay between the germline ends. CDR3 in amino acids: CASSLGHRGMNEQFF. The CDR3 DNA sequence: TGTGCCAGCAGCTTAGGACATCGGGGCATGAATGAGCAGTTCTTC.

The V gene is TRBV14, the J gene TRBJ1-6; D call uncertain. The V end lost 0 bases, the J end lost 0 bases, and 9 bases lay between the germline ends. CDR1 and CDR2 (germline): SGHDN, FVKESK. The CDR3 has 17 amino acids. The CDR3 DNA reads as TGTGCCAGCAGCCAAGAAGGGTTGAGCTCCTATAATTCACCCCTCCACTTT. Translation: CASSQEGLSSYNSPLHF.

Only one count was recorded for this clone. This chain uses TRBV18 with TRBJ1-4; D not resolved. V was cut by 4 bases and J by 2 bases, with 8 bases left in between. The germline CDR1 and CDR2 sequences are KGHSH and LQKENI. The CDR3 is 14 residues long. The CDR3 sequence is CASSLWTTNEKLFF. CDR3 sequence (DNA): TGTGCCAGCTCACTATGGACGACTAATGAAAAACTGTTTTTT.

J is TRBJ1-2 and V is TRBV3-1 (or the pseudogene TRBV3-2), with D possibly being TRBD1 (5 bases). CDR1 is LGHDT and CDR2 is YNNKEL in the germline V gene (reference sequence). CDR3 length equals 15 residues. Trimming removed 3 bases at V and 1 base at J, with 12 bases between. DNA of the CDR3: TGTGCCAGCAGCCAGTATAGGGGCCATAACTATGGCTACACCTTC. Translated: CASSQYRGHNYGYTF.

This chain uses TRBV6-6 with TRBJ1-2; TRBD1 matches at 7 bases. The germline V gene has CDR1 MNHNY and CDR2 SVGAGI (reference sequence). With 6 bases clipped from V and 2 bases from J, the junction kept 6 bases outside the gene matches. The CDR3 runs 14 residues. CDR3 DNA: TGTGCCAGCAGGGATCCGACAGGGAACTATGGCTACACCTTC. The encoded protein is CASRDPTGNYGYTF.

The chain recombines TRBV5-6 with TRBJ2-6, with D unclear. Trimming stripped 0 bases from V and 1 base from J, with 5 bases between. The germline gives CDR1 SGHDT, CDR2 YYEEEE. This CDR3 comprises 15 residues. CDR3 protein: CASSLAMSGANVLTF. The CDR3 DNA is TGTGCCAGCAGCTTGGCGATGTCTGGGGCCAACGTCCTGACTTTC.